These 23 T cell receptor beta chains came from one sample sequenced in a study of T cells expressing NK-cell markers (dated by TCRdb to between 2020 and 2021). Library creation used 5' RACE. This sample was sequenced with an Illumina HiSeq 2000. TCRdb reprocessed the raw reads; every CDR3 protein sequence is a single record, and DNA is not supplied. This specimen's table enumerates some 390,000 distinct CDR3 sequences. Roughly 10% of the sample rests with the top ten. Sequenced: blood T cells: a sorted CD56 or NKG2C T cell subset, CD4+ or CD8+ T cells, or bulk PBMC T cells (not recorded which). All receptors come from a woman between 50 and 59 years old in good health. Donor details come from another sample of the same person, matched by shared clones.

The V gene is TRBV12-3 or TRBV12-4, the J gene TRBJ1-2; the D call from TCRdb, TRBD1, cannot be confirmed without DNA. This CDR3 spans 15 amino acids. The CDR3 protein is CASSPNRGDYYGYTF.

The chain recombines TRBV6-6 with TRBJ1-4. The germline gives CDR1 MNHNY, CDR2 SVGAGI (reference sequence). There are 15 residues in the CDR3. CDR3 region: CASSTHRATNEKLFF.

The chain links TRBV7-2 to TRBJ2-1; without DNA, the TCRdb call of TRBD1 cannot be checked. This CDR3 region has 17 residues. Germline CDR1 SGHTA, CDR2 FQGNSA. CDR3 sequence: CASSSPGVGGLYNEQFF.

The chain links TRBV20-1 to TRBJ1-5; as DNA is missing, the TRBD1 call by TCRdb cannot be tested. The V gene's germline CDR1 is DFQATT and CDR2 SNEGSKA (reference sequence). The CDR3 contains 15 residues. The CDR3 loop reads CSARDRAGGTQPQHF.

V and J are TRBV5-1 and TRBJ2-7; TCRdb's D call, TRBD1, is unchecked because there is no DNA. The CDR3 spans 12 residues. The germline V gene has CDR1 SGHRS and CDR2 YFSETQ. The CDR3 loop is CASSSPGQGQYF.

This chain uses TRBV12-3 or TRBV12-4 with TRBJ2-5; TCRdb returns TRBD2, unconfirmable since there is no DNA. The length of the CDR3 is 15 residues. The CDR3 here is CASRASGSGGETQYF.

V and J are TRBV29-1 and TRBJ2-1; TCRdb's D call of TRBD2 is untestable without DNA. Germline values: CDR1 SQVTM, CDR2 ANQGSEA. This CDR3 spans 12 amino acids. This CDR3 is CMGLGLAGDRFF.

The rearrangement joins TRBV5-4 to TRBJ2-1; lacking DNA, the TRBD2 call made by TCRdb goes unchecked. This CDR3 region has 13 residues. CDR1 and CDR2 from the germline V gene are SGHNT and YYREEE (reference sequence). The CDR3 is CASTTAGRNEQFF.

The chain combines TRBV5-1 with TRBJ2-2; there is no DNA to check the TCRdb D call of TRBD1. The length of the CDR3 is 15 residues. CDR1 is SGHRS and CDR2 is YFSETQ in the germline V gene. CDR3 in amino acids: CASSTGTTNTGELFF.

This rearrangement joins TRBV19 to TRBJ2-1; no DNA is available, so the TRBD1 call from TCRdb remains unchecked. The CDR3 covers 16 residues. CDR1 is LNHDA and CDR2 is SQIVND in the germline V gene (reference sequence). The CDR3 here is CASSPPSSRTGNEQFF. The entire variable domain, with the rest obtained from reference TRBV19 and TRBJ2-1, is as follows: DGGITQSPKYLFRKEGQNVTLSCEQNLNHDAMYWYRQDPGQGLRLIYYSQIVNDFQKGDIAEGYSVSREKKESFPLTVTSAQKNPTAFYLCASSPPSSRTGNEQFFGPGTRLTVL.

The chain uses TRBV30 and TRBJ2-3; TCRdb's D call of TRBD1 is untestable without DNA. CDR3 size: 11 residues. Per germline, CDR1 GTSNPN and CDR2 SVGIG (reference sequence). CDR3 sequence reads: CAWSTGGTQYF.

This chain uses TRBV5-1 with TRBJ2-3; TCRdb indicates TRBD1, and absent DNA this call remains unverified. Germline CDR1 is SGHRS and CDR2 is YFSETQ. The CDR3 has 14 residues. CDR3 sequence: CATAQSADTDTQYF.

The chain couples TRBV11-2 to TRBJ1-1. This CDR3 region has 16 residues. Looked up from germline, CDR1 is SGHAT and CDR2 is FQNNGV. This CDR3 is CASSLDLIDLNTEAFF.

The CDR3 is CASSGPPLGAYPGRDEQFF. The J gene is TRBJ2-1, the V gene TRBV2; TCRdb names TRBD1, which stays unverified in the absence of DNA. CDR3 length: 19 amino acids. In germline, CDR1 is SNHLY, CDR2 FYNNEI.

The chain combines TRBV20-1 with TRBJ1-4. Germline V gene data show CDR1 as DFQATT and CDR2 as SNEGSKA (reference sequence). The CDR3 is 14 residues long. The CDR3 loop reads CSAYRLSTNEKLFF.

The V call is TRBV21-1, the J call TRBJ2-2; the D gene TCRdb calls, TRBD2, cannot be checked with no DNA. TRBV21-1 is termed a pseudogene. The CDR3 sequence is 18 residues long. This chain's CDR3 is CASTSGTSGRKNTGELFF.

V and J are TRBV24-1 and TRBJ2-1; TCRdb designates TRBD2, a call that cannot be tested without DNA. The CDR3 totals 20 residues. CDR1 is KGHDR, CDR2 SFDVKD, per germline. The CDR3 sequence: CATSDTGQASGRVVGNEQFF.

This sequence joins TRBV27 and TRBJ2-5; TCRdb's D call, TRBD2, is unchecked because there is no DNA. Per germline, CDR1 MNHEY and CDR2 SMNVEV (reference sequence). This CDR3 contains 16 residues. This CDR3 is CASSLWFGGGKETQYF.

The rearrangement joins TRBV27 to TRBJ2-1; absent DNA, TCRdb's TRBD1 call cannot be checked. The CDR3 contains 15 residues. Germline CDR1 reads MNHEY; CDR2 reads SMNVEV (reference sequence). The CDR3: CASSLLPGPVNEQFF.

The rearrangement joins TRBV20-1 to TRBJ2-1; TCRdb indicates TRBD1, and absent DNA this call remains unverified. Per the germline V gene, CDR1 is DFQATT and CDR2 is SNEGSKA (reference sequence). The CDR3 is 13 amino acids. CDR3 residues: CSARDRLGGEQFF.

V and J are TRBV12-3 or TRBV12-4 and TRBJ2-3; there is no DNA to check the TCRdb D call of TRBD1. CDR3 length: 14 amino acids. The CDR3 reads CASSPRRYTDTQYF.

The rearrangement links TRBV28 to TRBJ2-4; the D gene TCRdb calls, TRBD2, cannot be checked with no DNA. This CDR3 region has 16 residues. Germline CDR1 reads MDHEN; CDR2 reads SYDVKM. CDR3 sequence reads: CASSLTSGRDKNIQYF.

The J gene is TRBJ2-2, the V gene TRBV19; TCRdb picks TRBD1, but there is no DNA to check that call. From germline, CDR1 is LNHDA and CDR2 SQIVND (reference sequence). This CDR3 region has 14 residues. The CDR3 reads CASSINGGPGELFF.